A single sample is the source of the 4 T cell receptor beta chains below, sequenced in a study of OX40 agonist ivuxolimab in advanced cancers. Clones were sequenced by immunoSEQ multiplex PCR, and TCRdb holds only the in-frame ones, with some missing. This sample yields 73,000 or so clones, of which around four fifths are seen a single time; about 0.4% belongs to the top ten. Specimen: CD4+ or CD8+ T cells sorted from blood, collected in a trial of the OX40 agonist ivuxolimab. All receptors come from an adult with an advanced solid tumor such as melanoma, head and neck, liver or kidney cancer.

This clone was observed a single time. The CDR3 loop reads CASSYSGQTGRREQYF. CDR3 coding DNA: TGTGCCAGCAGTTACTCGGGGCAGACAGGTCGAAGGGAGCAGTACTTC. The chain links TRBV6-5 to TRBJ2-7; D might be TRBD1 (6 bases). Germline V gene sequence: CDR1 MNHEY, CDR2 SVGAGI. Trimming cost V 0 bases and J 7 bases, with 19 bases left between them. The CDR3 length is 16 residues.

The gene calls are TRBV5-5 and TRBJ2-5; 8 bases match TRBD1. The CDR3 is made up of 14 amino acids. The junction had 5 bases not matched to a gene; V was cut back by 0 bases and J by 7 bases. Germline values: CDR1 SGHKS, CDR2 YYEKEE (reference sequence). CDR3 sequence reads: CASSLVGQGGTQYF. The CDR3 coding sequence is TGTGCCAGCAGCTTGGTCGGACAGGGTGGGACCCAGTACTTC.

V usage is TRBV7-6 and J usage is TRBJ2-5; the match to TRBD2 covers 12 bases. CDR1 SGHVS and CDR2 FNYEAQ come from the germline V gene. With V trimmed by 5 bases and J by 4 bases, 2 bases remained unmatched. The CDR3 runs to 14 residues. As DNA, the CDR3 is TGTGCCAGCAGCCAACTAGCGGGAGGAGAGACCCAGTACTTC. Protein sequence: CASSQLAGGETQYF.

This clone showed up just once. The chain links TRBV9 to TRBJ2-1; 10 bases line up with TRBD2. V was pared by 0 bases and J by 0 bases, with 12 bases of the junction left unmatched. Germline CDR1 is SGDLS and CDR2 is YYNGEE. CDR3 length equals 20 residues. CDR3: CASSVATASGGRSSYNEQFF. For the CDR3, the DNA is TGTGCCAGCAGCGTAGCTACGGCTAGCGGGGGCCGTAGCTCCTACAATGAGCAGTTCTTC.